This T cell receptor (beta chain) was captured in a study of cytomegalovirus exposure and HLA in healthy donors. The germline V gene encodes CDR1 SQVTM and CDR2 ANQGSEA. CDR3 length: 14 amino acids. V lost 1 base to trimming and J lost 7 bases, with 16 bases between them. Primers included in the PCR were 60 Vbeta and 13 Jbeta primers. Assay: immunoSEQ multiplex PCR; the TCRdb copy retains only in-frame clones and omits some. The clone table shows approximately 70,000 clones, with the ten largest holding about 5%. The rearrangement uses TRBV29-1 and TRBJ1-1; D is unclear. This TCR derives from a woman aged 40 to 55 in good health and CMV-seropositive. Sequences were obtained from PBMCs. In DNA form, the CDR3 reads TGCAGCGTTGAAGTCGCGAGAGGGTCTGGTGAAGCTTTCTTT. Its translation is CSVEVARGSGEAFF. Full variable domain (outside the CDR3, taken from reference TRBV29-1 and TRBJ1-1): SAVISQKPSRDICQRGTSLTIQCQVDSQVTMMFWYRQQPGQSLTLIATANQGSEATYESGFVIDKFPISRPNLTFSTLTVSNMSPEDSSIYLCSVEVARGSGEAFFGQGTRLTVV.